The 9 T cell receptor beta chains below all came from one sample that was sequenced in a study of regulatory T cells in long-lasting Graves disease. Time point meaning: persistent/refractory GD, antithyroid drugs over 5 years with positive TRAb. PBMC-extracted RNA yielded the TCR library. Building the TCR beta libraries relied on iRepertoire HTBI primers, and CDR3 regions underwent Arm-PCR. MiXCR was run by TCRdb on the multiplex PCR reads, yielding one entry per CDR3 protein. The sample consists of 500,000 to 800,000 distinct CDR3 sequences, about 30% of them appearing once. Sample: peripheral blood mononuclear cells (PBMCs), taken when the disease was refractory, from a patient treated with antithyroid drugs. The receptors come from a female donor with Graves disease.

A few counts support this clonotype. The rearrangement uses TRBV6-1 and TRBJ2-2, with 7 nucleotides matching TRBD1. Per germline, CDR1 MNHNS and CDR2 SASEGT. This CDR3 has 14 amino acids. V was clipped by 6 bases and J by 7 bases; unmatched bases: 8. The CDR3 DNA follows: TGTGCCAGCAGACCCGGACAGGTCGTCGGGGAGCTGTTTTTT. This gives the protein CASRPGQVVGELFF.

The chain links TRBV20-1 to TRBJ1-2; TRBD1 aligns across 7 bases. The CDR3 length is 12 residues. V shed 3 bases, J shed 3 bases, and the junction held 1 base outside the gene matches. CDR1 is DFQATT and CDR2 is SNEGSKA in the germline V gene (reference sequence). In DNA, the CDR3 is TGCAGTGCTAGTACAGGGGACTATGGCTACACCTTC. Translating it yields CSASTGDYGYTF.

A few counts support this clonotype. J is TRBJ2-7 and V is TRBV20-1, with D tentatively TRBD1 (5 bases). Germline V gene data show CDR1 as DFQATT and CDR2 as SNEGSKA (reference sequence). Trimming stripped 1 base from V and 0 bases from J, with 10 bases between. The CDR3 has 14 residues. The CDR3 here is CSARGVGLSYEQYF. CDR3 DNA sequence: TGCAGTGCTAGAGGGGTGGGGCTCTCCTACGAGCAGTACTTC.

The table lists this clonotype with a few counts. The gene calls are TRBV20-1 and TRBJ2-7; no definite D call. The CDR3 has 13 residues. CDR1 and CDR2 (germline): DFQATT, SNEGSKA (reference sequence). V lost 6 bases, J lost 3 bases, and 15 bases lay in between. The CDR3 reads CSANFGQDYEQYF. In DNA form, the CDR3 reads TGCAGTGCCAACTTCGGGCAGGACTACGAGCAGTACTTC.

The V call is TRBV5-1, the J call TRBJ1-6; TRBD1 might be the D (6 bases). V lost 4 bases to trimming and J lost 8 bases, with 13 bases between them. Germline V lookup: CDR1 SGHRS, CDR2 YFSETQ. The CDR3 contains 14 residues. The CDR3 nucleotides read TGCGCCAGCAGCCGCGGACAGTACGATTCACCCCTCCACTTT. Encoded protein: CASSRGQYDSPLHF.

CDR3 nucleotide sequence: TGCAGTGCTAGAGAACAGGAAAATTCACCCCTCCACTTT. This codes for CSAREQENSPLHF. The chain combines TRBV20-1 with TRBJ1-6, with D possibly TRBD1 on 5 matching bases. Trimming took 0 bases from V and 7 from J, leaving 7 bases between them. CDR1 is DFQATT, CDR2 SNEGSKA, per germline (reference sequence). This CDR3 comprises 13 residues.

The chain recombines TRBV5-1 with TRBJ1-5, with TRBD1 identical over 11 bases. The V gene end was trimmed by 3 bases and the J gene end by 6 bases; junction bases not matched to a gene: 5. CDR1 is SGHRS and CDR2 is YFSETQ in the germline V gene. The CDR3 consists of 15 residues. CDR3 sequence: CASSSGTGGVQPQHF. The CDR3 nucleotides read TGCGCCAGCAGCTCTGGGACAGGGGGTGTTCAGCCCCAGCATTTT.

The V call is TRBV27, the J call TRBJ2-7, with TRBD1 identical over 8 bases. The CDR3 is 15 amino acids. V dropped 4 bases and J dropped 6; count of bases not matched to a gene: 11. CDR1 MNHEY and CDR2 SMNVEV come from the germline V gene (reference sequence). This CDR3 reads CASSYLTGAAGEQYF. The CDR3 DNA follows: TGTGCCAGCAGTTACCTGACAGGGGCCGCCGGCGAGCAGTACTTC.

This chain uses TRBV10-3 with TRBJ2-7; D possibly uses TRBD1 or TRBD2 (5 bases each). The CDR3 loop spans 14 amino acids. Germline V gives CDR1 ENHRY, CDR2 SYGVKD. With 3 bases removed from V and 1 base from J, the gap between germline ends came to 10 bases. The CDR3 coding sequence is TGTGCCATCAGTGATTGGGGCGGGTCCTACGAGCAGTACTTC. Its protein product is CAISDWGGSYEQYF.